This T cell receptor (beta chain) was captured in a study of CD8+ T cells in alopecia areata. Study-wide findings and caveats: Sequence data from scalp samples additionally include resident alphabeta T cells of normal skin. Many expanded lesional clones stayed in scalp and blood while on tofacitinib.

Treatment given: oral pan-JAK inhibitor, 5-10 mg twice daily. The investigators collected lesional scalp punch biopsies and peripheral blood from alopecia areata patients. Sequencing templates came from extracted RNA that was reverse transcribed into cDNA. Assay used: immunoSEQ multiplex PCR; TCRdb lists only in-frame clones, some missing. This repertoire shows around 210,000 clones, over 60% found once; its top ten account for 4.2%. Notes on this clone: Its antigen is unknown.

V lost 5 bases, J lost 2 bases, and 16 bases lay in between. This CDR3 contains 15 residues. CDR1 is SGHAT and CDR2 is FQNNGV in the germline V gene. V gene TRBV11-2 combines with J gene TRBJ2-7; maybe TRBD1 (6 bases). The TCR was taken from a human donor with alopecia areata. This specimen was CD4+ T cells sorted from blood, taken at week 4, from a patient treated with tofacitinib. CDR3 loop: CASSPIQGLTYEQYF. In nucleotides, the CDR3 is TGTGCCAGCAGCCCTATCCAGGGGCTAACCTACGAGCAGTACTTC.